These T cell receptor beta chains were read from a single sample in a study of Graves' ophthalmopathy and Graves' hyperthyroidism. Each CDR3 protein is one row after TCRdb ran MiXCR on the multiplex PCR reads. The sample has more than 550,000 distinct CDR3 sequences; about 40% are singletons. Sequences were obtained from peripheral blood. These receptors were taken from an adult man with Graves' ophthalmopathy. Both conserved end residues are part of each CDR3. The order of the fields is CDR3 length, D gene, clone size, J gene, V gene, CDR3 DNA, CDR3 protein. The D gene is left open where the match is weak. Size is stated for part of the rows, as once, few or many counts, or as a class when the clone is expanded.

15 . . TRBJ2-3 TRBV7-8 TGTGCCAGCAGCTTAATCCCGGGCCTCACAGATACGCAGTATTTT CASSLIPGLTDTQYF
16 . many TRBJ1-2 TRBV29-1 TGCAGCGTTGAGGAATTTCCCCATGGATTAAGTCGCCGCTACACCTTC CSVEEFPHGLSRRYTF
13 . many TRBJ1-5 TRBV7-9 TGTGCCAGCAGCTTAGCTTGGGATCAGCCCCAGCATTTT CASSLAWDQPQHF
15 . many TRBJ2-2 TRBV9 TGTGCCAGCAGCGCCGGGACATGGAACACCGGGGAGCTGTTTTTT CASSAGTWNTGELFF
14 . . TRBJ1-3 TRBV29-1 TGCAGCAGTCTGGCCGGGACACCTGGAAACACCATATATTTT CSSLAGTPGNTIYF
14 . . TRBJ1-2 TRBV2 TGTGCCAGCAGTGAAGGTCGGGAAAACTATGGCTACACCTTC CASSEGRENYGYTF
13 . once TRBJ1-1 TRBV24-1 TGTGCCAGCACCGGAGGGGGGAAAACTGAAGCTTTCTTT CASTGGGKTEAFF
15 . many TRBJ2-7 TRBV7-9 TGTGCCAGCAGCGCCCAACACTCCCCCGGGTACGAGCAGTACTTC CASSAQHSPGYEQYF
14 TRBD1 many TRBJ1-2 TRBV10-3 TGTGCCTCCTTCTCGGGGACAGCTAACTATGGCTACACCTTC CASFSGTANYGYTF
15 . many TRBJ1-1 TRBV19 TGTGCCAGTAGTCCTTACAGTGGGGGAGCCACTGAAGCTTTCTTT CASSPYSGGATEAFF
13 . . TRBJ2-2 TRBV9 TGTGCCAGCAGCGTAGGACAGGCCGGGGAGCTGTTTTTT CASSVGQAGELFF
14 TRBD1 . TRBJ2-3 TRBV7-2 TGTGCCAGCAGCGTGGGACAGGGGTATGATACGCAGTATTTT CASSVGQGYDTQYF
12 . . TRBJ1-2 TRBV10-3 TGTGCCATCAGCGTAGTTTGGGATGGCTACACCTTC CAISVVWDGYTF
17 . . TRBJ1-1 TRBV7-2 TGTGCCAGCAGCCAAGAGGACGGATCAGGGGAGAAGGCTGAAGCTTTCTTT CASSQEDGSGEKAEAFF
14 . many TRBJ1-5 TRBV6-5 TGTGCCAGCAGTGCAGGAGAGAGCAATCAGCCCCAGCATTTT CASSAGESNQPQHF
15 TRBD1 many TRBJ2-3 TRBV24-1 TGTGCCACCAGTGATTTTCGGGACAGGTCAGATACGCAGTATTTT CATSDFRDRSDTQYF
14 TRBD2 many TRBJ2-7 TRBV20-1 TGCAGTGCTAGAGGTAGGGCTAGCGGATACGAGCAGTACTTC CSARGRASGYEQYF
13 . . TRBJ1-1 TRBV20-1 TGCAGTGCAAAGGATTGGTTGGGCACTGAAGCTTTCTTT CSAKDWLGTEAFF
14 . few TRBJ1-1 TRBV19 TGTGCCAGTAGGCATACAGGGTTTAGGACTGAAGCTTTCTTT CASRHTGFRTEAFF
14 . . TRBJ2-5 TRBV12-3/TRBV12-4 TGTGCCAGCAGTTTGGGTTTAGGCAATCAGCCCCAGTACTTC CASSLGLGNQPQYF
16 . few TRBJ2-2 TRBV11-2 TGTGCCAGCAGCGCAGGCAGCGGAGATAACACCGGGGAGCTGTTTTTT CASSAGSGDNTGELFF
14 . . TRBJ1-5 TRBV20-1 TGCAGTGCTAGAGAGGGAGACAGTAATCAGCCCCAGCATTTT CSAREGDSNQPQHF
15 . many TRBJ1-2 TRBV5-1 TGCGCCAGCAGCTCGGACGGACCACTTAACTATGGCTACACCTTC CASSSDGPLNYGYTF
14 . . TRBJ1-2 TRBV2 TGTGCCTGCAGTGTAGGCAGACAAGACTATGGCTACACCTTC CACSVGRQDYGYTF
16 . many TRBJ1-1 TRBV7-2 TGTGCCAGCAGCCCGAGGTCCCCTGCGACCGTAGTAAAAGCTTTCTTT CASSPRSPATVVKAFF
13 . . TRBJ1-1 TRBV2 TGTGCCACAGCCAGGGCCGGGGGAACTGAAGCTTTCTTT CATARAGGTEAFF
14 . many TRBJ1-5 TRBV19 TGTGCCAGTAGTATCGGGCAGGGGATTCAGCCCCAGCATTTT CASSIGQGIQPQHF
14 TRBD1 many TRBJ2-7 TRBV15 TGTGCCACCAGCATTGGGACAGGGGGCGGCGAGCAGTACTTC CATSIGTGGGEQYF
16 . many TRBJ1-2 TRBV14 TGTGCCAGCAGCCAAGATCTTTCTGTTTCCGTCGATGGCTACACCTTC CASSQDLSVSVDGYTF